The 30 T cell receptor beta chains reported below all come from one sample, sequenced in a study of memory CD4+ T cells and cytomegalovirus serostatus (dated by TCRdb to between 2018 and 2021). Library method: the immunoSEQ multiplex PCR assay. Sourced from immuneACCESS, this table was stored by TCRdb with only in-frame sequences that have V and J called. A share of the clones is absent; for the studies checked, an unresolved V gene accounts for under half, and the remainder has no known explanation. The sample contains 50,000 to 55,000 clones, roughly 80% of them found a single time. The ten largest account for 0.77% of the sample. A FACSAria II was used to sort memory CD4+ T cells, defined as single viable CD3+CD4+CD8-CD45RO+ cells. The specimen was memory CD4+ T cells from blood. These receptors were taken from an adult in good health and CMV-seronegative.

This clone has a single count. The chain links TRBV9 to TRBJ2-3; tentative D call: TRBD2 (6 bases). With 4 bases removed from V and 2 bases from J, the gap between germline ends came to 14 bases. Germline assignment: CDR1 SGDLS and CDR2 YYNGEE. The CDR3 has 15 residues. The CDR3 sequence is CASSPRDSLTDTQYF. CDR3 nucleotide sequence: TGTGCCAGCAGCCCTCGGGACTCCCTCACAGATACGCAGTATTTT.

V and J are TRBV2 and TRBJ2-1; 8 nucleotides match TRBD1. V was pared by 6 bases and J by 0 bases, with 4 bases of the junction left unmatched. This CDR3 is 15 amino acids long. Per germline, CDR1 SNHLY and CDR2 FYNNEI. The CDR3 bases are TGTGCCAGCAGCGCGGACAGGGACTCCTACAATGAGCAGTTCTTC. Its protein product is CASSADRDSYNEQFF.

Notes on this clone: The sample has other DNA sequences that encode this CDR3 too. The genes are TRBV28 and TRBJ1-1; the D gene is possibly TRBD1 (5 bases). Germline V gene data show CDR1 as MDHEN and CDR2 as SYDVKM. V dropped 5 bases and J dropped 6 bases, with 19 bases sitting between them. The CDR3 covers 15 residues. CDR3 loop: CASSPLTNPGAEAFF. The CDR3 DNA follows: TGTGCCAGCAGTCCCTTGACTAATCCGGGGGCTGAAGCTTTCTTT.

The rearrangement joins TRBV7-2 to TRBJ1-3; D unresolved. The CDR3 runs to 15 residues. Per the germline V gene, CDR1 is SGHTA and CDR2 is FQGNSA. Trimming took 2 bases from V and 0 from J, leaving 8 bases between them. This chain's CDR3 is CASSLWASSGNTIYF. The CDR3 region has the DNA TGTGCCAGCAGCTTATGGGCCAGCTCTGGAAACACCATATATTTT.

As DNA, the CDR3 is TGTGCCAGCAGTGATGGGGGGGTCACAACGACCCAGTACTTC. This encodes CASSDGGVTTTQYF. The genes are TRBV2 and TRBJ2-5, with 7 bases identical to TRBD2. V lost 3 bases and J lost 7; bases outside the gene matches: 8. Per germline, CDR1 SNHLY and CDR2 FYNNEI. This CDR3 contains 14 residues.

The rearrangement links TRBV11-1 to TRBJ2-7, with 8 bases that match TRBD1. CDR1 is SGHAT and CDR2 is FQDESV in the germline V gene (reference sequence). The V gene end was trimmed by 5 bases and the J gene end by 5 bases; junction bases not matched to a gene: 11. The CDR3 contains 15 residues. CDR3 sequence reads: CASSPGQGVRDEQYF. The CDR3 coding sequence is TGTGCCAGCAGCCCTGGACAGGGAGTACGGGACGAGCAGTACTTC.

The chain employs TRBV6-5 and TRBJ1-1, with a weak D call TRBD1 (6 bases). The length of the CDR3 is 15 residues. Deletions cut 5 bases from V and 2 bases from J, with 15 bases between. Germline-derived CDR1 and CDR2 are MNHEY and SVGAGI. For the CDR3, the DNA is TGTGCCAGCAGTGCCAGGGGAGGGAGCAACACTGAAGCTTTCTTT. Encoded protein: CASSARGGSNTEAFF.

The CDR3 nucleotides are TGTGCCAGCAGCATGGGACTAGCGGGGGGGACAGATACGCAGTATTTT. Amino acid sequence: CASSMGLAGGTDTQYF. The V and J genes are TRBV5-4 and TRBJ2-3; 16 bases line up with TRBD2. The CDR3 loop spans 16 amino acids. The V gene end was trimmed by 4 bases and the J gene end by 3 bases; junction bases not matched to a gene: 2. The germline V gene encodes CDR1 SGHNT and CDR2 YYREEE (reference sequence).

The chain uses TRBV7-3 and TRBJ2-3, with 9 bases fitting TRBD2. V dropped 7 bases and J dropped 4; count of bases not matched to a gene: 6. CDR1 SGHTA and CDR2 FQGTGA come from the germline V gene. The CDR3 is 14 amino acids. DNA of the CDR3: TGTGCCAGCACCGCGGGGGGGGCCGCAGATACGCAGTATTTT. It translates to CASTAGGAADTQYF.

V is TRBV28 and J is TRBJ1-5; 8 nucleotides align to TRBD1. Germline V gene data show CDR1 as MDHEN and CDR2 as SYDVKM. The J segment lost 1 base and the V segment lost 4 bases, leaving 9 bases of the junction unmatched. This CDR3 is built from 17 residues. The CDR3 DNA reads TGTGCCAGCAGTTCTACCCAGGGGGCTACGAGCAATCAGCCCCAGCATTTT. This codes for CASSSTQGATSNQPQHF.

V gene TRBV7-9 combines with J gene TRBJ1-4; D call uncertain. V lost 5 bases to trimming and J lost 0 bases, with 10 bases between them. The CDR3 sequence is 15 residues long. Germline values: CDR1 SEHNR, CDR2 FQNEAQ (reference sequence). The CDR3 DNA is TGTGCCAGCAGCAACGGACTTTCAACTAATGAAAAACTGTTTTTT. Amino acid sequence: CASSNGLSTNEKLFF.

The chain carries TRBV5-6 and TRBJ1-1; D unresolved. Trimming took 2 bases from V and 0 from J, leaving 8 bases between them. CDR1 and CDR2 from the germline V gene are SGHDT and YYEEEE. CDR3 length equals 14 residues. CDR3 amino acids: CASSFGEVNTEAFF. The CDR3 coding sequence is TGTGCCAGCAGCTTTGGAGAAGTGAACACTGAAGCTTTCTTT.

This chain joins TRBV5-1 and TRBJ1-2, with no clear D. This CDR3 spans 14 amino acids. V lost 4 bases and J 1 base, leaving 11 bases between the germline ends. Germline CDR1 and CDR2: SGHRS and YFSETQ. CDR3 residues: CASSLGGNNYGYTF. The CDR3, as DNA: TGCGCCAGCAGCCTTGGAGGGAATAACTATGGCTACACCTTC.

This clone was seen a few times. The rearrangement joins TRBV2 to TRBJ1-3; D may be TRBD1 (6 bases). With 4 bases removed from V and 0 bases from J, the gap between germline ends came to 16 bases. The CDR3 is 17 amino acids. In germline, CDR1 is SNHLY, CDR2 FYNNEI. The CDR3 sequence: CASSGRGRWISGNTIYF. The CDR3 nucleotides read TGTGCCAGCAGTGGCAGGGGCAGGTGGATCTCTGGAAACACCATATATTTT. The variable domain in full, with the rest retrieved from reference TRBV2 and TRBJ1-3, is EPEVTQTPSHQVTQMGQEVILRCVPISNHLYFYWYRQILGQKVEFLVSFYNNEISEKSEIFDDQFSVERPDGSNFTLKIRSTKLEDSAMYFCASSGRGRWISGNTIYFGEGSWLTVV.

This chain uses TRBV5-1 with TRBJ2-1; maybe TRBD1 (5 bases). Germline CDR1 SGHRS, CDR2 YFSETQ. The CDR3 runs 14 residues. V was shortened by 4 bases and J by 9 bases, with 17 bases between the two germline ends. CDR3 coding DNA: TGCGCCAGCAGCGAGTCCAGGGTTAGGGGTGAGCAGTTCTTC. Its protein product is CASSESRVRGEQFF.

The rearrangement joins TRBV6-1 to TRBJ1-1, with D possibly TRBD1 on 6 matching bases. CDR3 length: 13 residues. The germline V gene encodes CDR1 MNHNS and CDR2 SASEGT. V gave up 1 base and J gave up 11 bases, with 14 bases separating them. The CDR3 loop reads CASSEVRGLRAFF. DNA for the CDR3: TGTGCCAGCAGTGAAGTTCGGGGGCTGAGGGCTTTCTTT.

The chain uses TRBV7-9 and TRBJ1-4; 10 nucleotides line up with TRBD1. V was clipped by 0 bases and J by 8 bases; unmatched bases: 15. CDR3 length equals 19 residues. CDR1 and CDR2 from the germline V gene are SEHNR and FQNEAQ (reference sequence). The CDR3 spells CASSLASVTGGRSEEKLFF. In DNA form, the CDR3 reads TGTGCCAGCAGCTTAGCGTCGGTGACAGGGGGCAGGTCAGAGGAAAAACTGTTTTTT.

This clone was recorded only once. The chain joins TRBV5-1 to TRBJ1-1; perhaps TRBD1 as D (6 bases). This CDR3 contains 14 residues. Trimming stripped 4 bases from V and 4 bases from J, with 14 bases between. Per germline, CDR1 SGHRS and CDR2 YFSETQ. The CDR3 region has the DNA TGCGCCAGCAGCACACGGGAAGGGGGCACTGAAGCTTTCTTT. Translation gives CASSTREGGTEAFF. Filled out from reference TRBV5-1 and TRBJ1-1, the complete variable domain reads KAGVTQTPRYLIKTRGQQVTLSCSPISGHRSVSWYQQTPGQGLQFLFEYFSETQRNKGNFPGRFSGRQFSNSRSEMNVSTLELGDSALYLCASSTREGGTEAFFGQGTRLTVV.

The chain's CDR3 is CASTGEHSGNTIYF. CDR3 coding DNA: TGTGCCAGCACCGGGGAGCATTCCGGAAACACCATATATTTT. The rearrangement links TRBV28 to TRBJ1-3; D unresolved. Germline V gene lookup returns CDR1 MDHEN and CDR2 SYDVKM. CDR3 size: 14 residues. V dropped 7 bases and J dropped 4 bases, with 14 bases sitting between them.

The rearrangement joins TRBV5-8 to TRBJ1-2, with a possible D match to TRBD1 (5 bases). The CDR3 loop spans 16 amino acids. CDR1 and CDR2 from the germline V gene are SGHTS and YDEGEE. Trimming shortened V by 3 bases and J by 3 bases, and 18 bases separated the two germline ends. The CDR3 reads CASSYYGGGDDYGYTF. CDR3 nucleotides: TGTGCCAGCAGCTATTATGGGGGAGGGGACGACTATGGCTACACCTTC.

This clone was detected once. The chain employs TRBV7-6 and TRBJ2-5; D ambiguous. Germline CDR1 reads SGHVS; CDR2 reads FNYEAQ. There are 14 residues in the CDR3. Trimming cost V 3 bases and J 4 bases, with 12 bases left between them. This CDR3 is CASSLVSGGETQYF. The CDR3 DNA follows: TGTGCCAGCAGCTTGGTGTCGGGCGGAGAGACCCAGTACTTC.

This chain connects TRBV7-6 to TRBJ2-2; no definite D call. The CDR3 has 14 residues. Trimming took 2 bases from V and 1 from J, leaving 5 bases between them. The germline V gene encodes CDR1 SGHVS and CDR2 FNYEAQ. The CDR3 protein is CASSLLGNTGELFF. CDR3 bases: TGTGCCAGCAGCTTACTCGGGAACACCGGGGAGCTGTTTTTT.

V usage is TRBV6-1 and J usage is TRBJ1-5; D perhaps matches TRBD1 (5 bases). Trimming left V 2 bases short and J 6 bases short, with 14 bases between. The CDR3 spans 15 residues. Germline values: CDR1 MNHNS, CDR2 SASEGT. CDR3: CASSENTGGFQPQHF. The CDR3 nucleotides are TGTGCCAGCAGTGAAAACACGGGGGGGTTTCAGCCCCAGCATTTT.

CDR3 coding DNA: TGTGCCAGCACGGGCGGGAGTGAGCAGTTCTTC. Its protein product is CASTGGSEQFF. The rearrangement uses TRBV6-1 and TRBJ2-1; 7 nucleotides align to TRBD2. Germline lookup yields CDR1 MNHNS and CDR2 SASEGT. Trimming at V came to 7 bases and at J to 9 bases, leaving 3 bases not matched to a gene. CDR3 size: 11 residues.

The chain carries TRBV5-1 and TRBJ2-2, with TRBD1 identical over 9 bases. Per germline, CDR1 SGHRS and CDR2 YFSETQ. The ends lost 0 bases at V and 6 bases at J; junction bases unmatched: 6. CDR3 length equals 16 residues. Here the CDR3 DNA reads TGCGCCAGCAGCTTGGCACAGGGGGCTCAATCCGGGGAGCTGTTTTTT. Translated, it gives CASSLAQGAQSGELFF.

This clone appeared a single time. The chain recombines TRBV6-1 with TRBJ1-4; D is ambiguous. The CDR3 contains 13 residues. V shed 7 bases and J shed 3 bases, with 9 bases lying between them. The germline gives CDR1 MNHNS, CDR2 SASEGT. The CDR3 reads CASNPIPNEKLFF. DNA for the CDR3: TGTGCCAGCAACCCTATTCCTAATGAAAAACTGTTTTTT.

Details on this clone: The same CDR3 can be traced to other DNA sequences in this sample. V gene TRBV7-2 combines with J gene TRBJ1-1; D might be TRBD1 (6 bases). V gave up 3 bases and J gave up 1 base, with 9 bases separating them. Germline CDR1 reads SGHTA; CDR2 reads FQGNSA. The CDR3 has 14 residues. CDR3 in amino acids: CASSLEGENTEAFF. CDR3 in DNA: TGTGCCAGCAGCTTGGAGGGGGAGAACACTGAAGCTTTCTTT. The entire variable domain, with the rest obtained from reference TRBV7-2 and TRBJ1-1, is as follows: GAGVSQSPSNKVTEKGKDVELRCDPISGHTALYWYRQSLGQGLEFLIYFQGNSAPDKSGLPSDRFSAERTGGSVSTLTIQRTQQEDSAVYLCASSLEGENTEAFFGQGTRLTVV.

As DNA, the CDR3 is TGCGCCAGCAGCCAGTGGGGGGGGACAGCCTACAATGAGCAGTTCTTC. This codes for CASSQWGGTAYNEQFF. This chain joins TRBV4-1 and TRBJ2-1, with D perhaps TRBD1 or TRBD2 (7 bases each). Germline V gene data show CDR1 as MGHRA and CDR2 as YSYEKL. The V gene lost 3 bases and the J gene lost 2 bases, with 14 bases spanning the gap. The CDR3 totals 16 residues.

The J gene is TRBJ1-1, the V gene TRBV18; D perhaps matches TRBD1 (5 bases). The CDR3 length is 16 residues. V lost 6 bases to trimming and J lost 0 bases, with 17 bases between them. CDR1 is KGHSH, CDR2 LQKENI, per germline. The CDR3 nucleotides read TGTGCCAGCTCCCGGGACCGCCAAACTATGAACACTGAAGCTTTCTTT. Translation gives CASSRDRQTMNTEAFF.

This chain joins TRBV2 and TRBJ2-7, with 7 bases that match TRBD1. The CDR3 length is 13 residues. CDR1 is SNHLY, CDR2 FYNNEI, per germline. V shed 10 bases and J 4 bases; nucleotides not matched to a gene: 10. This CDR3 reads CATSTGQFYEQYF. The DNA of the CDR3 is TGTGCCACCTCGACGGGACAGTTTTACGAGCAGTACTTC. The full variable domain, its missing parts supplied by reference TRBV2 and TRBJ2-7, is EPEVTQTPSHQVTQMGQEVILRCVPISNHLYFYWYRQILGQKVEFLVSFYNNEISEKSEIFDDQFSVERPDGSNFTLKIRSTKLEDSAMYFCATSTGQFYEQYFGPGTRLTVT.